Following are 26 T cell receptor beta chains from one sample sequenced in a study of T cell changes during pregnancy in multiple sclerosis. Here immunoSEQ multiplex PCR was the method, and the copy in TCRdb shows in-frame clones only, minus some. The repertoire consists of 98,000 or so clones, with over 85% occurring once and the leading ten covering almost 1%. This material consisted of peripheral blood, taken after pregnancy. These receptors originate from a female donor with multiple sclerosis, enrolled in a pregnancy study.

The V call is TRBV6-5, the J call TRBJ1-5, with TRBD1 matching over 7 bases. The length of the CDR3 is 13 residues. Germline values: CDR1 MNHEY, CDR2 SVGAGI. Trimming cost V 6 bases and J 7 bases; bases outside gene matches: 6. The CDR3 nucleotides are TGTGCCAGCAGCGACAGGGCTGGGCAGCCCCAGCATTTT. It encodes CASSDRAGQPQHF.

The chain links TRBV5-1 to TRBJ2-1, with 10 bases identical to TRBD1. The CDR3 is 15 amino acids. Germline V gene lookup returns CDR1 SGHRS and CDR2 YFSETQ. V lost 7 bases to trimming and J lost 8 bases; unmatched junction nucleotides: 12. Here the CDR3 DNA reads TGCGCCAGCCCTCGCCGGGACAGGGGACCCCATGAGCAGTTCTTC. It specifies CASPRRDRGPHEQFF.

This chain joins TRBV23-1 and TRBJ2-2, with D perhaps TRBD1 (6 bases). TRBV23-1 is placed among ORFs of uncertain function. Trimming pared 5 bases from V and 6 bases from J, leaving 16 bases between. The CDR3 length is 15 residues. In DNA form, the CDR3 reads TGCGCCAGCAGTAACCGAAAGGGGGAGCCCGGGGAGCTGTTTTTT. It is translated as CASSNRKGEPGELFF.

The chain has TRBV28 and TRBJ1-1; D gene unclear. Germline V gives CDR1 MDHEN, CDR2 SYDVKM. The ends were cut back, 6 bases at V and 8 bases at J, with 7 bases in the middle. The length of the CDR3 is 10 residues. As DNA, the CDR3 is TGTGCCAGCAGACGGGAGGAAGCTTTCTTT. Amino acid sequence: CASRREEAFF.

The genes are TRBV7-8 and TRBJ1-2; possible D gene TRBD1, 5 bases. This CDR3 is built from 14 residues. CDR1 and CDR2 from the germline V gene are SGHVS and FQNEAQ. V gave up 5 bases and J gave up 6 bases, with 16 bases separating them. Here the CDR3 reads CASSLTQGQDGYTF. In DNA, the CDR3 is TGTGCCAGCAGCCTTACCCAGGGTCAGGATGGCTACACCTTC.

This sequence joins TRBV6-1 and TRBJ2-5; D call uncertain. Between the trimmed V and J ends, which lost 6 bases and 3 bases, there was a span of 14 bases. Germline CDR1 and CDR2: MNHNS and SASEGT. The CDR3 length is 14 residues. The CDR3 loop reads CASSRSSQKETQYF. Here the CDR3 DNA reads TGTGCCAGCAGCAGATCGTCCCAGAAAGAGACCCAGTACTTC.

The J gene is TRBJ1-1, the V gene TRBV19; no firm D call. V was shortened by 4 bases and J by 6 bases, with 21 bases between the two germline ends. CDR1 and CDR2 from the germline V gene are LNHDA and SQIVND (reference sequence). The CDR3 runs to 16 residues. DNA of the CDR3: TGTGCCAGTAGTAGACAAAACGTCAACCCATCTTCTGAAGCTTTCTTT. Encoded protein: CASSRQNVNPSSEAFF.

The chain employs TRBV5-8 and TRBJ1-5; D is undetermined. V lost 2 bases and J 5 bases, leaving 5 bases between the germline ends. The CDR3 sequence is 12 residues long. Germline V CDR1 and CDR2: SGHTS, YDEGEE. CDR3 sequence: CASSFLHQPQHF. In DNA form, the CDR3 reads TGTGCCAGCAGCTTCCTTCATCAGCCCCAGCATTTT.

The rearrangement joins TRBV14 to TRBJ2-1; 7 bases match TRBD2. Trimming took 1 base from V and 2 from J; bases not matched to a gene: 8. This CDR3 comprises 17 residues. The germline V gene has CDR1 SGHDN and CDR2 FVKESK. CDR3 region: CASSQVRSGKTYNEQFF. CDR3 nucleotide sequence: TGTGCCAGCAGCCAAGTTCGCAGCGGGAAGACCTACAATGAGCAGTTCTTC.

The chain is built from TRBV6-4 and TRBJ2-3; 11 nucleotides agree with TRBD2. J gave up 4 bases and V 4 bases, and 1 base lay outside the gene matches. Per the germline V gene, CDR1 is MRHNA and CDR2 is SNTAGT. This CDR3 contains 14 residues. Written as DNA, the CDR3 is TGTGCCAGCAGTGTAGCGGGAGGGCCAGATACGCAGTATTTT. Protein sequence: CASSVAGGPDTQYF.

The V and J genes are TRBV7-9 and TRBJ1-3, with 10 nucleotides matching TRBD1. J lost 0 bases, V lost 5 bases, and 7 bases had no gene match. This CDR3 contains 17 residues. CDR1 is SEHNR, CDR2 FQNEAQ, per germline (reference sequence). CDR3 sequence (DNA): TGTGCCAGCAGCCGTTTCGGGACAGGGGTCTCTGGAAACACCATATATTTT. Translation gives CASSRFGTGVSGNTIYF.

The chain recombines TRBV7-2 with TRBJ2-5, with TRBD2 matching 9 bases. J was trimmed by 5 bases and V by 5 bases; bases with no gene match: 12. Germline V lookup: CDR1 SGHTA, CDR2 FQGNSA. The CDR3 is 16 residues long. CDR3 sequence: CASSVGALAGRETQYF. CDR3 coding DNA: TGTGCCAGCAGCGTAGGAGCCCTAGCGGGGAGGGAGACCCAGTACTTC.

V gene TRBV7-7 combines with J gene TRBJ2-3, with D possibly TRBD2 on 5 matching bases. Trimming cost V 5 bases and J 4 bases, with 16 bases left between them. The CDR3 runs to 15 residues. CDR1 is SSHAT, CDR2 FNYEAQ, per germline (reference sequence). The CDR3: CASSPGLPGADTQYF. The CDR3, as DNA: TGTGCCAGCAGCCCCGGACTCCCCGGGGCAGATACGCAGTATTTT. Drawing the rest from reference TRBV7-7 and TRBJ2-3, the complete variable domain is GAGVSQSPRYKVTKRGQDVTLRCDPISSHATLYWYQQALGQGPEFLTYFNYEAQPDKSGLPSDRFSAERPEGSISTLTIQRTEQRDSAMYRCASSPGLPGADTQYFGPGTRLTVL.

The chain recombines TRBV18 with TRBJ1-5; TRBD1 agrees at 10 bases. The ends lost 7 bases at V and 4 bases at J; junction bases unmatched: 7. From germline, CDR1 is KGHSH and CDR2 LQKENI. This CDR3 has 15 amino acids. The CDR3 spells CASCLGTGVNQPQHF. CDR3 in DNA: TGTGCCAGCTGCCTTGGGACAGGGGTTAATCAGCCCCAGCATTTT.

V and J are TRBV9 and TRBJ2-5; tentative D call: TRBD2 (5 bases). The germline V gene has CDR1 SGDLS and CDR2 YYNGEE. The V end lost 0 bases, the J end lost 2 bases, and 8 bases lay between the germline ends. The CDR3 spans 14 residues. CDR3 in DNA: TGTGCCAGCAGCGTAGGGCGGGCTCAAGAGACCCAGTACTTC. Its protein is CASSVGRAQETQYF.

This clone occurred once. The chain links TRBV5-1 to TRBJ2-2, with TRBD1 matching over 7 bases. The germline V gene has CDR1 SGHRS and CDR2 YFSETQ. J lost 0 bases, V lost 5 bases, and 13 bases had no gene match. This CDR3 spans 18 amino acids. CDR3 sequence (DNA): TGCGCCAGCAGTAAACGACCGGGACAGTTCGCGAACACCGGGGAGCTGTTTTTT. As protein: CASSKRPGQFANTGELFF.

The gene calls are TRBV27 and TRBJ2-7; weak D call: TRBD1 (6 bases). The CDR3 has 14 amino acids. V lost 4 bases and J 6 bases, leaving 16 bases between the germline ends. Germline-derived CDR1 and CDR2 are MNHEY and SMNVEV (reference sequence). The CDR3 DNA follows: TGTGCCAGCAGTTACAGAACAGGGAGTAGCGAGCAGTACTTC. Translating gives CASSYRTGSSEQYF.

The rearrangement joins TRBV7-9 to TRBJ1-1; possibly TRBD1 for D (6 bases). This CDR3 has 13 residues. The V gene lost 0 bases and the J gene lost 6 bases, with 8 bases spanning the gap. Germline V gene sequence: CDR1 SEHNR, CDR2 FQNEAQ (reference sequence). The chain's CDR3 is CASSLAGGPEAFF. As DNA, the CDR3 is TGTGCCAGCAGCTTAGCGGGGGGGCCTGAAGCTTTCTTT.

A word on this clone: Other DNA sequences in the same sample also yield this CDR3. The rearrangement links TRBV6-1 to TRBJ2-1; TRBD2 agrees at 9 bases. The germline V gene has CDR1 MNHNS and CDR2 SASEGT. There are 15 residues in the CDR3. Trimming removed 4 bases from V and 4 bases from J; junction bases left unmatched: 5. CDR3 sequence (DNA): TGTGCCAGCAGTGCGGTAGCGGGAGCGTACAATGAGCAGTTCTTC. Translating it yields CASSAVAGAYNEQFF.

The chain recombines TRBV7-9 with TRBJ2-2, with 13 bases identical to TRBD2. Germline trimming cut 4 bases from V and 4 bases from J; bases unmatched to any gene: 12. Germline V gene sequence: CDR1 SEHNR, CDR2 FQNEAQ (reference sequence). The CDR3 extends over 19 amino acids. This CDR3 is CASSSLWTSGSMATGELFF. The CDR3 DNA reads as TGTGCCAGCAGCTCCCTTTGGACTAGCGGGAGTATGGCCACCGGGGAGCTGTTTTTT.

The chain is built from TRBV7-2 and TRBJ2-4; D possibly corresponds to TRBD2 (6 bases). The CDR3 length is 14 residues. With 5 bases removed from V and 0 bases from J, the gap between germline ends came to 8 bases. The germline V gene encodes CDR1 SGHTA and CDR2 FQGNSA. CDR3 DNA: TGTGCCAGCAGCCCGGGACTAGCCAAAAACATTCAGTACTTC. It translates to CASSPGLAKNIQYF.

The chain employs TRBV7-2 and TRBJ2-7, with a weak D call TRBD2 (5 bases). CDR1 and CDR2 (germline): SGHTA, FQGNSA. CDR3 length: 14 amino acids. The germline V and J ends were trimmed by 1 base and 6 bases, with 13 bases remaining between them. The CDR3 nucleotides read TGTGCCAGCAGCTTAGAGCCTAGCTCGGGCGAGCAGTACTTC. It encodes CASSLEPSSGEQYF.

The chain uses TRBV27 and TRBJ2-7, with D possibly matching TRBD1 (6 bases). This CDR3 is 13 amino acids long. CDR1 MNHEY and CDR2 SMNVEV come from the germline V gene (reference sequence). Deletions cut 7 bases from V and 0 bases from J, with 10 bases between. The CDR3 DNA follows: TGTGCCAGCACTGGACAGAGCTCCTACGAGCAGTACTTC. Translating gives CASTGQSSYEQYF.

The rearrangement uses TRBV28 and TRBJ2-3; D not certain. This CDR3 region has 14 residues. CDR1 is MDHEN, CDR2 SYDVKM, per germline. Trimming shortened V by 6 bases and J by 7 bases, and 17 bases separated the two germline ends. The CDR3 DNA reads TGTGCCAGCAGAGTCGGGTTGCGAAGGAATACGCAGTATTTT. Protein: CASRVGLRRNTQYF.

V is TRBV5-3 and J is TRBJ2-3; 10 bases are a match to TRBD2. TRBV5-3 is sorted into the ORF group, with uncertain function. J gave up 5 bases and V 0 bases, and 18 bases lay outside the gene matches. The CDR3 runs to 20 residues. The CDR3 loop is CARSLGAEREGRSVRDTQYF. CDR3 DNA sequence: TGTGCCAGAAGCTTGGGGGCCGAGCGGGAGGGCCGCTCCGTCAGAGATACGCAGTATTTT.

The chain joins TRBV7-9 to TRBJ2-2; TRBD2 aligns across 7 bases. Per the germline V gene, CDR1 is SEHNR and CDR2 is FQNEAQ (reference sequence). With V trimmed by 3 bases and J by 0 bases, 13 bases remained unmatched. The CDR3 is made up of 19 amino acids. CDR3 amino acids: CASSLWSPKAGSNTGELFF. Written as DNA, the CDR3 is TGTGCCAGCAGCTTGTGGTCTCCTAAAGCGGGATCGAACACCGGGGAGCTGTTTTTT.